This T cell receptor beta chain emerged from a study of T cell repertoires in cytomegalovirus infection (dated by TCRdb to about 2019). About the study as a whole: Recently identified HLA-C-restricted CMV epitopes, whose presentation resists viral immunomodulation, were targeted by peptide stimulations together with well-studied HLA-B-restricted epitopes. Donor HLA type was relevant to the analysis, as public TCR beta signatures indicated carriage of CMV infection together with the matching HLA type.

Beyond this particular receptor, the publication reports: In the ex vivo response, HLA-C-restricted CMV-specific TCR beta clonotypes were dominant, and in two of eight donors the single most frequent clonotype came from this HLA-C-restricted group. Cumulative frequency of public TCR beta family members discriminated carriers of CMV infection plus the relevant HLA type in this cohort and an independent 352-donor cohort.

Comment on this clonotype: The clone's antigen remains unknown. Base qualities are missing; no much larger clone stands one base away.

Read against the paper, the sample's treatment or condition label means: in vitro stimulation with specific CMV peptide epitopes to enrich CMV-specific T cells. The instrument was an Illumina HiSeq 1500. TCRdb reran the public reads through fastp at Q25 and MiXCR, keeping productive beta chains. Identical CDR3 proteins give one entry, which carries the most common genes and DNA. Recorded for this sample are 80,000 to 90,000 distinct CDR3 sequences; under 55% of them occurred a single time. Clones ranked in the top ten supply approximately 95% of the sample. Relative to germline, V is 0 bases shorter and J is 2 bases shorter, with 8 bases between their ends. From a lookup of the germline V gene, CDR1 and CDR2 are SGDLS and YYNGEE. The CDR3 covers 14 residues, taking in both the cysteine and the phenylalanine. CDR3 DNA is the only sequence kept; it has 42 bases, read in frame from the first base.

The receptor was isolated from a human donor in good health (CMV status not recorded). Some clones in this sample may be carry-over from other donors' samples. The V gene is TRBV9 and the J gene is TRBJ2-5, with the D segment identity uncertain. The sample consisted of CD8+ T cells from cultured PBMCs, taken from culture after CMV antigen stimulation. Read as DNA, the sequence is TGTGCCAGCAGCGTAGATCCGGATCAAGAGACCCAGTACTTC. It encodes CASSVDPDQETQYF.